This is a list of T cell receptor beta chains from one sample in a study of blood T cells in healthy people across ages. In TCRdb, the 5' RACE reads were re-called with MiXCR into one record per CDR3 protein. The sample includes 1.2 million to 1.5 million distinct CDR3 sequences, around 55% of them seen just once. Source material: blood. The origin of the receptors is a man aged 18 to 30 in good health. The CDR3 runs from the conserved cysteine through the conserved F or W. The D gene is left open where the match is weak. Size tells how often a clone was seen (once, few, many) or the class of an expanded clone, and some rows leave it out.

TRBD2,NA,TRBV4-2,18,TRBJ2-1,TGTGCCAGCAGCCAAGAAAGAGGGCTAGCGGGGGGTTTTAATGAGCAGTTCTTC,CASSQERGLAGGFNEQFF
NA,few,TRBV27,12,TRBJ2-4,TGTGCCAGCGGGGGGGCTCGGAACATTCAGTACTTC,CASGGARNIQYF
NA,NA,TRBV29-1,12,TRBJ1-1,TGCAGCGTGGCGTTAGGAAACACTGAAGCTTTCTTT,CSVALGNTEAFF
TRBD1,few,TRBV7-9,16,TRBJ2-5,TGTGCCAGCAGCTTAAGTAACAGGGGACAGGGGAAGACCCAGTACTTC,CASSLSNRGQGKTQYF
NA,NA,TRBV29-1,10,TRBJ1-2,TGCAGCGCCCTGTCCAAGGGCTACACCTTC,CSALSKGYTF
NA,many,TRBV6-2/TRBV6-3,12,TRBJ2-4,TGTGCCAGCAGCCCACAGGCCCACATTCAGTACTTC,CASSPQAHIQYF
NA,NA,TRBV19,13,TRBJ1-1,TGTGCCGCCAAGGCAGCGATGAACACTGAAGCTTTCTTT,CAAKAAMNTEAFF
NA,NA,TRBV6-1,13,TRBJ1-5,TGTGCCAGCAGTGAGAAACAGGGCCAGCCCCAGCATTTT,CASSEKQGQPQHF
NA,NA,TRBV29-1,13,TRBJ2-1,TGCAGCGCACGGGGAGGTGAAGGCAATGAGCAGTTCTTC,CSARGGEGNEQFF
NA,NA,TRBV6-5,16,TRBJ2-4,TGTGCCAGCAGTCCCTACAGGGCCCGAGCCGAAAACATTCAGTACTTC,CASSPYRARAENIQYF
NA,NA,TRBV27,16,TRBJ1-2,TGTGCCAGCAGTTTGACGGGGGATACCCTAAACTATGGCTACACCTTC,CASSLTGDTLNYGYTF
TRBD1,NA,TRBV5-1,14,TRBJ1-2,TGCGCCAGCAGCCCTGACAGGGGAAGGGCTGGCTACACCTTC,CASSPDRGRAGYTF
NA,NA,TRBV20-1,13,TRBJ2-7,TGCAGTGCTGAGCGCTACGGCAGAAGCGAGCAGTACTTC,CSAERYGRSEQYF
TRBD1,once,TRBV7-2,14,TRBJ1-6,TGTGCCAGCACCGAGGACAGGGGGGATTCACCCCTCCACTTT,CASTEDRGDSPLHF
TRBD1,NA,TRBV6-5,15,TRBJ2-2,TGTGCCAGCAGTTACTCCCAGGGGGCGGCCGGGGAGCTGTTTTTT,CASSYSQGAAGELFF
TRBD1,NA,TRBV29-1,13,TRBJ1-2,TGCAGCGTCCGGGACAGGGAGGACTATGGCTACACCTTC,CSVRDREDYGYTF
NA,NA,TRBV5-1,13,TRBJ2-7,TGCGCCAGCAGCTTGTGGGGGAGTGACGAGCAGTACTTC,CASSLWGSDEQYF
TRBD2,NA,TRBV5-1,17,TRBJ2-5,TGCGCCAGCAGCCATGTAGCGGGGGGGCTGTATATGGAGACCCAGTACTTC,CASSHVAGGLYMETQYF
TRBD2,NA,TRBV3-1,13,TRBJ2-4,TGTGCCAGCGCCCCAACCGGGGGGTCAGGGCAGTACTTC,CASAPTGGSGQYF
NA,few,TRBV14,15,TRBJ2-3,TGTGCCAGCAGCCAAGACGTAGGGATTCGAGATACGCAGTATTTT,CASSQDVGIRDTQYF
NA,NA,TRBV29-1,12,TRBJ1-5,TGCAGCGTTGAATATGGTAACGAGCCCCAGCATTTT,CSVEYGNEPQHF
NA,NA,TRBV7-2,13,TRBJ1-2,TGTGCCAGCAGCACCTGGGACGGCTCTGGCTACACCTTC,CASSTWDGSGYTF
TRBD2,NA,TRBV5-1,19,TRBJ2-2,TGCGCCAGCAGCTTGCCCGCCCCGATTGCGGGAGGCAACACCGGGGAGCTGTTTTTT,CASSLPAPIAGGNTGELFF
TRBD2,NA,TRBV10-3,15,TRBJ2-5,TGTGCCATCAGTGAGACGTGGGAGGGCCAAGAGACCCAGTACTTC,CAISETWEGQETQYF
NA,NA,TRBV29-1,13,TRBJ1-1,TGCAGCGTTAAAGACAGTATGAGCACTGAAGCTTTCTTT,CSVKDSMSTEAFF
TRBD2,NA,TRBV7-9,13,TRBJ2-1,TGTGCCAGCAGCCCTATTAGCGGGGGGGAGCAGTTCTTC,CASSPISGGEQFF
TRBD1,NA,TRBV12-5,16,TRBJ2-5,TGTGCTAGTGGTCCGCCGGACAGGAGGAGAAAAGAGACCCAGTACTTC,CASGPPDRRRKETQYF
NA,NA,TRBV2,15,TRBJ2-1,TGTGCCAGCAGTGGAGACCGAAGCTCCTACAATGAGCAGTTCTTC,CASSGDRSSYNEQFF
TRBD2,NA,TRBV10-3,18,TRBJ2-3,TGTGCCATCAGTGAAGTCGGACTAGCGGGGGGGCCCCCAGATACGCAGTATTTT,CAISEVGLAGGPPDTQYF
TRBD1,once,TRBV3-1,15,TRBJ1-1,TGTGCCAGCAGCCAAACGGACAGGATGAACACTGAAGCTTTCTTT,CASSQTDRMNTEAFF
NA,NA,TRBV6-2/TRBV6-3,12,TRBJ1-1,TGTGCCAGCAGCATGGGGGTCGGTGAAGCTTTCTTT,CASSMGVGEAFF
NA,NA,TRBV27,12,TRBJ2-5,TGTGCCAGCAGACCACCAAGGGGGACCCAGTACTTC,CASRPPRGTQYF
TRBD2,few,TRBV15,17,TRBJ2-3,TGTGCCACCAGCAGAGAGGGGAGGGGACTCCCCACAGATACGCAGTATTTT,CATSREGRGLPTDTQYF
NA,few,TRBV13,14,TRBJ1-2,TGTGCCAGCAGCTTAGGCCGTCGGGGGCGCGGCTACACCTTC,CASSLGRRGRGYTF
NA,once,TRBV11-2,11,TRBJ2-7,TGTGCCAGCAGGAGCGCCCACGAGCAGTACTTC,CASRSAHEQYF
NA,NA,TRBV12-3/TRBV12-4,12,TRBJ1-3,TGTGCCAGCAGTTTAGCGTTAGACACCATATATTTT,CASSLALDTIYF
NA,few,TRBV9,13,TRBJ2-2,TGTGCCAGCATGGACGCCTACACCGGGGAGCTGTTTTTT,CASMDAYTGELFF
TRBD2,NA,TRBV7-2,16,TRBJ2-3,TGTGCCAGCAGCTCCTCCTCTAGCGGGGGTTGGGATACGCAGTATTTT,CASSSSSSGGWDTQYF
TRBD2,NA,TRBV25-1,17,TRBJ2-3,TGTGCCAGCAGTGAATACGGGGCTAGCGGGAGGTTAGATACGCAGTATTTT,CASSEYGASGRLDTQYF
NA,few,TRBV20-1,12,TRBJ2-3,TGCAGTGCTAAACCGACGGGAGAAACGCAGTATTTT,CSAKPTGETQYF
TRBD1,few,TRBV27,14,TRBJ2-7,TGTGCCAGCAGTTTAATACAGGGGGGATACGAGCAGTACTTC,CASSLIQGGYEQYF
TRBD2,NA,TRBV2,14,TRBJ2-3,TGTGCCAGCAGTGTAATAGCGGGAAAAGATACGCAGTATTTT,CASSVIAGKDTQYF
NA,few,TRBV4-3,14,TRBJ1-2,TGCGCCAGCAGCCAAGATTACCACAGGGATGGCTACACCTTC,CASSQDYHRDGYTF